A single sample is the source of the 2 T cell receptor beta chains below, sequenced in a study of neurological immune-mediated disorders (dated by TCRdb to about 2019). The library came from 5' RACE. Sequencing was carried out with an Illumina HiSeq 2500. In TCRdb, the public reads were trimmed at Q25 with fastp and aligned with MiXCR, with productive beta chains retained. For every CDR3 protein sequence, its rows merge into one entry that carries the most common genes and DNA. The sample table holds 35,000 to 50,000 distinct CDR3 sequences, of which 2.5% were seen once. The ten largest clones add up to approximately 2.4% of the sample. The sample was PBMCs. These receptors all stem from a man aged 45-60 years with multiple sclerosis.

This clonotype was counted ten times or more. J is TRBJ1-1 and V is TRBV6-5, with TRBD1 matching 9 bases. Per germline, CDR1 MNHEY and CDR2 SVGAGI. The V gene end was trimmed by 0 bases and the J gene end by 5 bases; junction bases not matched to a gene: 7. CDR3 length equals 16 residues. In nucleotides, the CDR3 is TGTGCCAGCAGTTACTCTGGGACAGGGTCGAGGACTGAAGCTTTCTTT. This codes for CASSYSGTGSRTEAFF.

This clonotype was picked up many times. The gene calls are TRBV3-1 and TRBJ1-6; 7 bases are a match to TRBD1. This CDR3 region has 16 residues. CDR1 is LGHDT, CDR2 YNNKEL, per germline (reference sequence). V trimming: 1 base; J trimming: 7 bases; junction bases outside the gene matches: 7. DNA for the CDR3: TGTGCCAGCAGCCAAGCTTCGCCGGGACAGAATTCACCCCTCCACTTT. Its translation is CASSQASPGQNSPLHF.